This T cell receptor beta chain originates from a study of blood T cell repertoires in COVID-19. Study summary: Samples came from the United States, Italy and Spain, spanning acute and convalescent COVID-19. From T cells, B-cell-depleted T cells, or PBMCs came the material, which was cDNA or gDNA.

CDR1 and CDR2 from the germline V gene are SNHLY and FYNNEI. Trimming left V 10 bases short and J 6 bases short, with 13 bases between. The CDR3 is 12 amino acids. Profiled with immunoSEQ multiplex PCR; TCRdb holds only in-frame clones, not every one. The table shows 30,000 to 35,000 clones, with about 87% occurring only once. The TCR comes from a human donor in a cohort sampled during active COVID-19. Sequencing input: peripheral blood. The chain combines TRBV2 with TRBJ1-5, with D unclear. CDR3 sequence reads: CATAIEAQPQHF. In nucleotides, the CDR3 is TGTGCCACCGCAATTGAGGCTCAGCCCCAGCATTTT.